This TCR beta chain comes out of a study of response to subunit inactivated influenza vaccine (dated by TCRdb to 2017 to 2018). For the study in its entirety: The study used deep quantitative T cell receptor repertoire profiling to track responses to a trivalent subunit inactivated influenza vaccine. General conclusions and limits of the study: The authors suggested that each seasonal influenza vaccination may recruit only a limited number of new T cells.

To note about this clonotype: Its antigen has not been determined. No much larger clonotype is one base removed from it; base qualities were not supplied.

Trimmed from V: 2 bases; trimmed from J: 9 bases; junction bases lacking a gene match: 6. CDR1 and CDR2 (ENHRY, SYGVKD) derive from the germline V gene. The CDR3 contains 14 residues, cysteine and phenylalanine counted. Only the CDR3 portion is preserved as DNA: 42 bases, with reading frame beginning at the first base. The library was made by RT-PCR. This sample was sequenced with an Illumina HiSeq 2500. The public reads were run again by TCRdb, first through fastp at Q25 and then through MiXCR, and only productive beta chains were kept. Under each unique CDR3 protein, matching rows form one entry showing the most common genes and DNA. The sample records about 580,000 distinct CDR3 sequences, around 15% of which are singletons. Roughly 11% of the sample is held by the ten biggest clonotypes.

The V gene is TRBV10-3 and the J gene is TRBJ2-5, with 10 bases aligning to TRBD1. The starting material was PBMCs from blood, obtained less than 13 days after vaccination. This receptor was identified in a man in his fifties or sixties who received an inactivated influenza vaccine. Donor details come from another sample of the same person, matched by shared clones. The sequenced DNA is TGTGCCATCAGTGAGGGGGACAGGGGATCCCCCCAGTACTTC. Translated, this is CAISEGDRGSPQYF.